This paragraph reports one TCR beta chain. This specimen belongs to a study of T cell responses to AZD1222 COVID-19 vaccine. Sequencing used immunoSEQ multiplex PCR; TCRdb keeps in-frame clones, though not all of them. This sample has 100,000 to 150,000 clones, with roughly 88% found just once. This CDR3 region has 19 residues. Trimming took 4 bases from V and 1 from J; bases not matched to a gene: 16. Germline loops: CDR1 MGHRA, CDR2 YSYEKL. Sequencing was performed on peripheral blood, taken on day 0 of AZD1222 vaccination. This chain joins TRBV4-1 and TRBJ2-3; 8 bases match TRBD2. This sequence was found in an adult in good health. This CDR3 is CASSPLNGGRKRGTDTQYF. The CDR3 DNA follows: TGCGCCAGCAGCCCCCTCAACGGCGGGAGGAAAAGGGGCACAGATACGCAGTATTTT.